These 2 T cell receptor beta chains were all obtained from the same sample, sequenced in a study of CD8 T cells in ankylosing spondylitis. Regarding the study as a whole: Seemingly distinctive of ankylosing spondylitis blood was a TCR beta motif formed by eight highly homologous variants.

The antigens these receptors bind are not known. Via MiXCR, TCRdb re-called the 5' RACE reads, giving one row per CDR3 protein. The sample carries 400,000 or so distinct CDR3 sequences, roughly a quarter recorded once. The sequencing sample was made of blood, either unsorted or a sorted T cell fraction (not recorded which). The receptors shown here come from a male donor with ankylosing spondylitis.

This clonotype came up a few times. V usage is TRBV24-1 and J usage is TRBJ1-6; D remains ambiguous. There are 12 residues in the CDR3. The V and J ends lost 3 bases and 8 bases respectively, with 4 bases between them. Germline CDR1 is KGHDR and CDR2 is SFDVKD. CDR3 sequence (DNA): TGTGCCACCAGTGATGCCCATTCACCCCTCCACTTT. It encodes CATSDAHSPLHF.

This clonotype was detected a few times. The chain uses TRBV12-3 or TRBV12-4 and TRBJ2-1; no clear D. Trimming stripped 3 bases from V and 5 bases from J, with 11 bases between. The CDR3 has 14 amino acids. CDR3 sequence reads: CASSLESEHNEQFF. The CDR3 DNA is TGTGCCAGCAGTTTGGAGAGCGAGCACAATGAGCAGTTCTTC.